This T cell receptor (beta chain) was observed in a study of vaccination effects on CD4 cells after COVID-19. Study at large: Each participant was administered two doses of either the BNT162b2 or the mRNA-1273 vaccine.

Sequenced by immunoSEQ multiplex PCR; TCRdb stores in-frame clones only, minus some. This table has about 23,000 clones, around 70% appearing once. Findings and limits, study-wide: The study found marked clonal contraction of infection- and vaccine-induced clones late after vaccination.

This clone was found a few times. Antigen specificity is unknown. Antigen-specific CD4+ T cells were expanded with viral peptide pools in the ViraFEST assay before sequencing. Upon completion of 10 to 11 days in culture, CD4+ T cells were isolated. According to the study, vaccine recipients showed no prior SARS-CoV-2 infection and negative nucleocapsid antibodies. With approximately 9.2 ug/ml peptides and about 9.7 IU/ml IL-2, fewer than 2.5 million PBMC per well were cultured. Half the medium was swapped for IL-2 medium on days 3 and 7. The sequencing here drew on CD4+ T cells from PBMCs cultured with SARS-CoV-2 spike peptides, taken before COVID-19 vaccination. This sequence originates from a human donor who received a COVID-19 vaccine.

CDR3 in DNA: TGTGCCAGCAGTGGGGGGAGTAATTCACCCCTCCACTTT. Translated: CASSGGSNSPLHF. V and J are TRBV7-9 and TRBJ1-6; possible D gene TRBD1, 5 bases. Germline V gene data show CDR1 as SEHNR and CDR2 as FQNEAQ (reference sequence). Trimming removed 6 bases from V and 6 bases from J, with 9 bases in between. The CDR3 sequence is 13 residues long.